The TCR beta chain under discussion was sequenced for a study of T cells in Graves' hyperthyroidism and ophthalmopathy. CDR3 size: 14 residues. Germline CDR1 is SNHLY and CDR2 is FYNNEI. Amplified TCR beta CDR3 regions came from RNA transcripts. The HTBI primer set was used in a first-round RT-PCR of the TCR CDR3. TCRdb reanalysed the multiplex PCR reads using MiXCR and keeps one entry per CDR3 protein. This sample has a few hundred thousand distinct CDR3 sequences, with about 45% found just once. As to this clonotype: Germline and junction disagree at one end, which may indicate a read error.

Patients were aged 18 to 65, had disease duration under 2 months, and had newly diagnosed hyperthyroidism. Material: peripheral blood or thyroid tissue (not recorded which). The genes are TRBV2 and TRBJ1-2; D unclear. The sequence was collected from a woman younger than 30 with Graves' hyperthyroidism. CDR3 loop: CASSQVPLSYGYTF. CDR3 nucleotides: TGCGCCAGCAGCCAAGTACCTCTGAGCTATGGCTACACCTTC.